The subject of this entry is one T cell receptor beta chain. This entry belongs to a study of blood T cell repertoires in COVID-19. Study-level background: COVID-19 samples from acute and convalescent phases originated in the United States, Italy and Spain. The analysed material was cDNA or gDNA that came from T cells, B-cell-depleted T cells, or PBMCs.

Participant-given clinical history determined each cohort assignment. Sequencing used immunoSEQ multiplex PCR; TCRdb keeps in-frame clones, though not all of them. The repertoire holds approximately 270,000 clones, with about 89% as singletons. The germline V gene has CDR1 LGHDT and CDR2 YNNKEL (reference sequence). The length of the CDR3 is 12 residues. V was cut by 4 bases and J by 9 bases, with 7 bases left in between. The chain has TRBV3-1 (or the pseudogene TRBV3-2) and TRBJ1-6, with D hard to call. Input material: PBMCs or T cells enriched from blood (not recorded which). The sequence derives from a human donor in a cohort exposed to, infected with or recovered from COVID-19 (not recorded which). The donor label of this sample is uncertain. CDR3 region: CASSRISSPLHF. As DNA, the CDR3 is TGTGCCAGCAGCCGAATCAGTTCACCCCTCCACTTT.